These 25 T cell receptor beta chains share one sample of origin, sequenced in a study of breast tumors, draining lymph nodes, adjacent tissues. A single record per CDR3 protein comes from TCRdb applying MiXCR to the multiplex PCR reads. This table has approximately 280,000 distinct CDR3 sequences, 30% appearing once. Samples came from axillary lymph nodes draining the breast cancer. Sequences were obtained from axillary lymph node tissue. All receptors come from a female donor with breast cancer. Some clones in this sample may be carry-over from other donors' samples.

About this clonotype itself: With a much larger clone just one base away, this may be a read error. The rearrangement links TRBV6-5 to TRBJ1-2; 9 bases match TRBD1. The CDR3 has 13 amino acids. Germline V gives CDR1 MNHEY, CDR2 SVGAGI. Here the CDR3 reads CASRDGTGNGHTF. CDR3 DNA: TGTGCCAGCAGAGACGGGACAGGGAATGGCCACACCTTC.

This clonotype has a count of ten or more. The chain joins TRBV20-1 to TRBJ1-2; D uncertain. CDR1 and CDR2 from the germline V gene are DFQATT and SNEGSKA (reference sequence). V was pared by 5 bases and J by 8 bases, with 9 bases between. The CDR3 consists of 10 residues. The CDR3 nucleotides are TGCAGTGCTCCCGGGCGAGGCTACACCTTC. It translates to CSAPGRGYTF.

This clonotype turned up a few times. A much larger clone lies a single base off, so this may be a read error. Here the CDR3 reads CASSPWVDRTPYEQYF. CDR3 coding DNA: TGCGCCAGCAGCCCATGGGTCGATCGGACCCCCTACGAGCAGTACTTC. The chain employs TRBV5-1 and TRBJ2-7, with D hard to call. Trimming shortened V by 4 bases and J by 2 bases, and 19 bases separated the two germline ends. Germline loops: CDR1 SGHRS, CDR2 YFSETQ. The CDR3 runs to 16 residues. Supplemented by reference TRBV5-1 and TRBJ2-7, the full variable domain reads KAGVTQTPRYLIKTRGQQVTLSCSPISGHRSVSWYQQTPGQGLQFLFEYFSETQRNKGNFPGRFSGRQFSNSRSEMNVSTLELGDSALYLCASSPWVDRTPYEQYFGPGTRLTVT.

Remarks on this clonotype: A much larger clone differs from this one at a single base, so this may be a read error. The chain is built from TRBV7-8 and TRBJ1-3; D call uncertain. The germline V gene encodes CDR1 SGHVS and CDR2 FQNEAQ. This CDR3 contains 14 residues. CDR3 protein: CASSLGTSGSTIYF. CDR3 DNA: TGTGCCAGCAGCTTAGGTACATCTGGAAGCACCATATATTTT.

V gene TRBV7-3 combines with J gene TRBJ2-4; tentative D call: TRBD2 (5 bases). The CDR3 consists of 14 residues. Trimming shortened V by 2 bases and J by 1 base, and 6 bases separated the two germline ends. Germline lookup yields CDR1 SGHTA and CDR2 FQGTGA. In nucleotides, the CDR3 is TGTGCCAGCAGCTTATCGGGGGCCAAAAACATTCAGTACTTC. Translated, it gives CASSLSGAKNIQYF.

Ten or more counts support this clonotype. The rearrangement uses TRBV19 and TRBJ1-4, with TRBD1 matching 9 bases. Unmatched junction bases numbered 4, after V lost 3 bases and J lost 5 bases. This CDR3 has 15 residues. The germline gives CDR1 LNHDA, CDR2 SQIVND (reference sequence). Here the CDR3 reads CASSMRTGENEKLFF. CDR3 sequence (DNA): TGTGCCAGTAGTATGCGGACAGGGGAAAATGAAAAACTGTTTTTT.

J is TRBJ1-1 and V is TRBV6-5; D is possibly TRBD1 (5 bases). The CDR3 totals 16 residues. The V end was cut by 5 bases, the J end by 1 base, with 17 bases between. Germline loops: CDR1 MNHEY, CDR2 SVGAGI. The CDR3 DNA follows: TGTGCCAGCAGTCCTTCGCCGGGACGATCGAACACTGAAGCTTTCTTT. This translates into CASSPSPGRSNTEAFF.

As for this clonotype: A read error may be the cause here, since a much bigger clone is one base away. The conserved phenylalanine or tryptophan is not found at the CDR3 terminus, so this likely reflects a read error. The DNA is omitted, as the CDR3 cannot be located on it reliably, and the CDR3 follows TCRdb's listing. The chain links TRBV12-3 or TRBV12-4 to TRBJ2-1; the table's D call of TRBD1 was not tested on the DNA. The CDR3 length equals 15 residues, ends included. The CDR3: CASSPYRVRGGMEFL.

This clonotype came up a few times. The CDR3 region is CASSIMGLNQPQHF. CDR3 DNA: TGTGCCAGTAGTATAATGGGACTTAATCAGCCCCAGCATTTT. The rearrangement uses TRBV19 and TRBJ1-5; D is possibly TRBD1 (5 bases). Trimming took off 2 bases at V and 4 bases at J, with 9 bases between the two ends. Germline-derived CDR1 and CDR2 are LNHDA and SQIVND (reference sequence). The CDR3 is made up of 14 amino acids.

This clonotype was observed a single time. Since a much larger clone is just one base distant, this may be a read error. J is TRBJ2-7 and V is TRBV5-4; 7 nucleotides match TRBD1. Germline-derived CDR1 and CDR2 are SGHNT and YYREEE (reference sequence). The length of the CDR3 is 16 residues. CDR3 sequence: CASSLGEFTGAYEQCF. In nucleotides, the CDR3 is TGTGCCAGCAGCTTGGGAGAGTTTACAGGGGCCTACGAGCAGTGCTTC.

This clonotype was observed many times. V usage is TRBV5-1 and J usage is TRBJ2-2; D is uncertain. Trimming took off 6 bases at V and 5 bases at J, with 8 bases between the two ends. The CDR3 consists of 12 residues. The germline gives CDR1 SGHRS, CDR2 YFSETQ. CDR3 residues: CASKYGTGELFF. The CDR3 DNA follows: TGCGCCAGCAAGTATGGAACCGGGGAGCTGTTTTTT.

On this clonotype: Since the CDR3 does not end with the conserved phenylalanine or tryptophan, this likely comes from a read error. The rearrangement uses TRBV4-2 and TRBJ1-5; maybe TRBD1 (6 bases). The CDR3 is made up of 17 amino acids. Germline V gene sequence: CDR1 LGHNA, CDR2 YNFKEQ. The V gene lost 4 bases and the J gene lost 3 bases, with 19 bases spanning the gap. This chain's CDR3 is CASSLRAEGVSNQPQHL. In DNA, the CDR3 is TGTGCCAGCAGCCTACGTGCCGAGGGGGTCTCCAATCAGCCCCAGCATCTT.

This clonotype was seen once. A read error may produce the germline difference seen at one junction end. The V gene is TRBV10-3, the J gene TRBJ1-5, with TRBD1 identical over 8 bases. This CDR3 is 16 amino acids long. The germline V gene has CDR1 ENHRY and CDR2 SYGVKD. CDR3 coding DNA: TGTGCCAGCAGTTACTCGTTGGCAGGGGACAGGCAGCCCCAGCATTTT. It translates to CASSYSLAGDRQPQHF.

Points on this clonotype: A much larger clone sits a single nucleotide away, making a read error possible. The rearrangement links TRBV29-1 to TRBJ1-1, with a possible D match to TRBD1 (5 bases). From germline, CDR1 is SQVTM and CDR2 ANQGSEA. The CDR3 spans 13 residues. The CDR3, as DNA: TGCAGCGTTGAGCAGGGCTCTTGGACTGAAGTTTTCTTT. Amino acid sequence: CSVEQGSWTEVFF. Based on the CDR3 plus reference TRBV29-1 and TRBJ1-1, the full variable domain is SAVISQKPSRDICQRGTSLTIQCQVDSQVTMMFWYRQQPGQSLTLIATANQGSEATYESGFVIDKFPISRPNLTFSTLTVSNMSPEDSSIYLCSVEQGSWTEVFFGQGTRLTVV.

This clonotype has at least ten counts. This chain uses TRBV4-1 with TRBJ2-7, with D unclear. Trimming took off 1 base at V and 0 bases at J, with 10 bases between the two ends. Germline V gives CDR1 MGHRA, CDR2 YSYEKL. This CDR3 is built from 15 residues. The CDR3 DNA follows: TGCGCCAGCAGCCAAGGGACCGCGAGCTCCTACGAGCAGTACTTC. Translated, it gives CASSQGTASSYEQYF.

The CDR3 is CASSPEMNTEAFF. CDR3 sequence (DNA): TGTGCCAGCAGCCCAGAAATGAACACTGAAGCTTTCTTT. The V and J genes are TRBV25-1 and TRBJ1-1; D gene ambiguous. CDR3 size: 13 residues. V was shortened by 6 bases and J by 0 bases, with 8 bases between the two germline ends. CDR1 MGHDK and CDR2 SYGVNS come from the germline V gene.

This clonotype was detected ten times or more. The genes are TRBV7-9 and TRBJ2-5; 7 bases are a match to TRBD1. CDR3 length equals 15 residues. With 5 bases clipped from V and 2 bases from J, the junction kept 8 bases outside the gene matches. Germline V gene data show CDR1 as SEHNR and CDR2 as FQNEAQ (reference sequence). CDR3 residues: CASSPGQSPQETQYF. The CDR3, as DNA: TGTGCCAGCAGCCCGGGACAGTCCCCTCAAGAGACCCAGTACTTC.

The sample holds a few counts of this clonotype. A much larger clonotype is one base distant, so this may be a read error. The chain recombines TRBV9 with TRBJ2-1, with 7 nucleotides matching TRBD1. CDR1 SGDLS and CDR2 YYNGEE come from the germline V gene. The CDR3 has 14 amino acids. The CDR3 sequence: CASSGEGQLQEQSF. CDR3 in DNA: TGTGCCAGCAGCGGCGAGGGACAGCTCCAGGAGCAGTCCTTC. Drawing the rest from reference TRBV9 and TRBJ2-1, the complete variable domain is DSGVTQTPKHLITATGQRVTLRCSPRSGDLSVYWYQQSLDQGLQFLIQYYNGEERAKGNILERFSAQQFPDLHSELNLSSLELGDSALYFCASSGEGQLQEQSFGPGTRLTVL.

The rearrangement links TRBV29-1 to TRBJ2-1, with TRBD2 matching over 11 bases. J lost 4 bases, V lost 8 bases, and 13 bases had no gene match. Germline CDR1 SQVTM, CDR2 ANQGSEA. The CDR3 is 16 residues long. In nucleotides, the CDR3 is TGCAGCCAAGGTTGGAGTAGCGGGAGGGAGTACAATGAGCAGTTCTTC. Translation: CSQGWSSGREYNEQFF.

This clonotype appeared a few times. The chain employs TRBV20-1 and TRBJ2-7; 11 bases match TRBD2. CDR3 length equals 14 residues. With V trimmed by 5 bases and J by 2 bases, 5 bases remained unmatched. CDR1 is DFQATT, CDR2 SNEGSKA, per germline (reference sequence). CDR3 DNA: TGCAGTGCTCTCGGACTAGCGGGTGCCTACGAGCAGTACTTC. Protein product: CSALGLAGAYEQYF.

V is TRBV5-1 and J is TRBJ2-5, with TRBD2 matching over 7 bases. The V segment lost 4 bases and the J segment 5 bases; nucleotides outside the gene matches: 11. CDR3 length: 15 residues. The V gene's germline CDR1 is SGHRS and CDR2 YFSETQ. CDR3 sequence reads: CASSPGVAGVETQYF. The CDR3, as DNA: TGCGCCAGCAGCCCTGGAGTCGCGGGAGTGGAGACCCAGTACTTC.

Here the CDR3 reads CAWSVRRGRGEKLFF. In nucleotides, the CDR3 is TGTGCCTGGAGTGTGAGGCGGGGGCGAGGGGAAAAACTGTTTTTT. The genes are TRBV30 and TRBJ1-4, with TRBD1 as a possible D gene (6 bases). CDR3 length: 15 residues. Trimming took off 0 bases at V and 8 bases at J, with 16 bases between the two ends. The V gene's germline CDR1 is GTSNPN and CDR2 SVGIG (reference sequence).

This clonotype was detected ten times or more. The chain has TRBV7-8 and TRBJ2-1, with a tentative D call TRBD2 (7 bases). Germline lookup yields CDR1 SGHVS and CDR2 FQNEAQ. The CDR3 loop spans 14 amino acids. The V end lost 1 base, the J end lost 9 bases, and 13 bases lay between the germline ends. The CDR3 sequence: CASSLGLRGGEQFF. CDR3 bases: TGTGCCAGCAGCTTAGGACTAAGGGGGGGTGAGCAGTTCTTC.

The table lists this clonotype with many counts. The rearrangement uses TRBV11-3 and TRBJ1-6, with D tentatively TRBD1 (5 bases). Between the trimmed V and J ends, which lost 5 bases and 0 bases, there was a span of 11 bases. The CDR3 length is 16 residues. Germline-derived CDR1 and CDR2 are SGHNT and YENEEA. In DNA form, the CDR3 reads TGTGCCAGCAGCGGAGGGACGGCCTCCTATAATTCACCCCTCCACTTT. It encodes CASSGGTASYNSPLHF.

The J gene is TRBJ2-6, the V gene TRBV29-1, with D hard to call. The CDR3 extends over 14 amino acids. CDR1 is SQVTM and CDR2 is ANQGSEA in the germline V gene. V was shortened by 6 bases and J by 2 bases, with 11 bases between the two germline ends. CDR3 bases: TGCAGCGTCAGCGACCCCACTGGGGCCAACGTCCTGACTTTC. Its protein product is CSVSDPTGANVLTF.